This is a list of T cell receptor beta chains from one sample in a study of identical twins. TCRdb recomputed calls from the 5' RACE reads with MiXCR, one row per CDR3 protein. The sample carries about 260,000 distinct CDR3 sequences, approximately 7% recorded once. The sample also formed part of further work on yellow fever vaccine responses in identical twins.

Sequencing used memory (CD45RO+) T cells sorted from blood. These receptors all stem from a woman under 30 in good health. Both conserved end residues are trimmed from each CDR3.

v_call cdr3_aa
TRBV4-1 ASSLTSGPSSYEQY
TRBV20-1 SASAPRGGTDTQY
TRBV12-3/TRBV12-4 ASSLIAGGPGEQY
TRBV12-3/TRBV12-4 ASSLGPQGHYGYT
TRBV28 ATIGGLAGVGTGELF
TRBV6-1 ASRLDRGRVEQY
TRBV12-3/TRBV12-4 ASRRTGGDSGANVLT
TRBV20-1 SARGLRLTDTQY
TRBV5-1 ASSYTGQASSGNTIY
TRBV28 ASSLGSRGLSYEQY